The TCR beta chain described here comes from a study of CD8 T cells in ankylosing spondylitis (dated by TCRdb to 2016 to 2017). At the level of the whole study: To find TCR variants linked to disease, the study profiled T cell receptor beta repertoires in ankylosing spondylitis patients and healthy donors. The whole study cohort included about a hundred healthy donors and around 24 ankylosing spondylitis patients. Peripheral blood samples were taken, and synovial fluid was additionally collected from ankylosing spondylitis patients.

This clonotype was counted a few times. Its antigen is not yet known. Base-call qualities are not available, and no considerably larger clone is one nucleotide away. Overall study results and their limits: Blood from ankylosing spondylitis patients appeared to be characterized by a TCR beta motif made up of several highly homologous amino acid variants. Some of the motif variants had been reported before in the synovial fluid and blood of reactive arthritis patients, a finding that suggests common disease-initiation mechanisms. According to the report, matched synovial fluid samples from ankylosing spondylitis patients were significantly enriched for the disease-linked clones. The disease-linked clones showed a CD8+ phenotype and occurred at relatively low frequencies in peripheral blood.

The CDR3 spans 15 residues, from the cysteine through the phenylalanine. This entry keeps only the CDR3 DNA: 45 bases, framed from base 1. Based on the germline V gene, the CDR1 and CDR2 sequences are SGHVS and FNYEAQ. At the junction V is shortened by 5 bases and J by 1 base, with 14 bases in between. This sample was sequenced with an Illumina HiSeq 2500. TCR beta libraries were prepared by quantitative 5'-RACE with molecular barcodes. As for the authors' bioinformatics: Disease-linked TCR variants were identified with a new computational method built on a probabilistic model of VDJ rearrangement. TCRdb trimmed public reads at Q25 via fastp, called clones via MiXCR and kept in-frame beta chains. A single entry per CDR3 protein holds the most common genes and DNA from its merged rows. The V and J calls shown here were made by TCRdb, not taken from the authors' results. This sample has under 150,000 distinct CDR3 sequences in its table, and approximately 10% of those were observed once. 2.5% to 3.5% of the sample is in the top ten clones.

The receptor's source is a male donor with ankylosing spondylitis or in good health (not recorded which). The chain couples TRBV7-6 to TRBJ1-1; possibly the D gene is TRBD1, per 5 matching bases. The specimen was blood, either unsorted or a sorted T cell fraction (not recorded which). The CDR3 protein is CASSPFTGGNTEAFF. The nucleotide sequence reads TGTGCCAGCAGCCCCTTCACCGGGGGGAACACTGAAGCTTTCTTT. The full variable domain, with segments outside the CDR3 supplied by the reference TRBV7-6 and TRBJ1-1 proteins, appears as GAGVSQSPRYKVTKRGQDVALRCDPISGHVSLYWYRQALGQGPEFLTYFNYEAQQDKSGLPNDRFSAERPEGSISTLTIQRTEQRDSAMYRCASSPFTGGNTEAFFGQGTRLTVV.